This T cell receptor beta chain was identified in a study of CD8+CD57+ T cells in acquired aplastic anemia. Study results and limitations: Significant differences in CD8+ Simpson's diversity were not observed between patients and controls. Patients and controls shared twenty-nine CD8+ CDR3 sequences.

Profiles of TCR beta VDJ and CDR3 were generated from a genomic DNA template. MiXCR, applied by TCRdb to the reads, yields one record per CDR3 protein. The table records under 200,000 distinct CDR3 sequences, around 47% of them present only once. The V end lost 4 bases, the J end lost 3 bases, and 16 bases lay between the germline ends. Looked up from germline, CDR1 is SGHDT and CDR2 is YYEEEE. CDR3 length equals 16 residues. Flow cytometry had shown expanded CD8+CD57+ cells in the patients chosen for sequencing. Prior therapy had not been administered to any patient at the time of blood sampling. The sample holds a few counts of this clonotype. As yet, its antigen is unknown.

This sequence originates from a human donor with aplastic anemia. The source material was sorted CD4+, CD8+, or CD8+CD57+ T cells (not recorded which) from PBMCs. The chain combines TRBV5-6 with TRBJ1-4, with D perhaps TRBD1 (6 bases). Here the CDR3 reads CASSALDRTANEKLFF. CDR3 DNA: TGTGCCAGCAGCGCCCTGGACAGAACTGCTAATGAAAAACTGTTTTTT. The full variable domain, its missing parts supplied by reference TRBV5-6 and TRBJ1-4, is DAGVTQSPTHLIKTRGQQVTLRCSPKSGHDTVSWYQQALGQGPQFIFQYYEEEERQRGNFPDRFSGHQFPNYSSELNVNALLLGDSALYLCASSALDRTANEKLFFGSGTQLSVL.